This T cell receptor beta chain stems from a study of control samples from healthy donors and cancer patients (dated by TCRdb to the early 2020s). For this clone: No cognate antigen has been identified for it. There are no base qualities to consult, and no much larger clone falls within one base.

Libraries came from the immunoSEQ multiplex PCR assay. TCRdb limited this immuneACCESS table to in-frame rearrangements with V and J called. A share of clones is missing; checked studies link under half to unresolved V genes, and the rest is unexplained. The sample records tens of thousands of clones, around 87% of which are singletons. Of the sample, around 20% falls within the top ten clones. The V end loses 5 bases and the J end loses 6 bases, and a stretch of 13 bases separates them. The germline V gene supplies CDR1 KGHSH and CDR2 LQKENI. Counted from cysteine to phenylalanine, this CDR3 has 13 amino acids. Only the CDR3 DNA is retained, 39 bases long and in frame from the first base.

This sequence was found in a man aged 45-65 years in good health. Rearrangement joined TRBV18 to TRBJ2-5; no D gene can be assigned with confidence. Sample: blood. The CDR3 protein: CASSAGPSKTQYF. The DNA sequence follows: TGTGCCAGCTCAGCCGGACCGTCAAAGACCCAGTACTTC.